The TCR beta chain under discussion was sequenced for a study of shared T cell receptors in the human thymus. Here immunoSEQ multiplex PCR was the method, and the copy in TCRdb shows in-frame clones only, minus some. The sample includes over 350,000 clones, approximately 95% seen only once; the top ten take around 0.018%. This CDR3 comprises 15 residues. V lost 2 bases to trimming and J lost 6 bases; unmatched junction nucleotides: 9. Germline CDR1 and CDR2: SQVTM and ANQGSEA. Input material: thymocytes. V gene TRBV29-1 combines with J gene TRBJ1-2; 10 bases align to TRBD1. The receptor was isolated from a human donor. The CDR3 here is CSVEILTGGKHGYTF. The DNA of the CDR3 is TGCAGCGTTGAAATTTTGACAGGGGGCAAACATGGCTACACCTTC. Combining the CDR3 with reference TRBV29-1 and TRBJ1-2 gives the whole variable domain SAVISQKPSRDICQRGTSLTIQCQVDSQVTMMFWYRQQPGQSLTLIATANQGSEATYESGFVIDKFPISRPNLTFSTLTVSNMSPEDSSIYLCSVEILTGGKHGYTFGSGTRLTVV.